Here is one TCR beta chain with its context. This record comes from a study of shared clonotypes between healthy human individuals. Sequenced by immunoSEQ multiplex PCR; TCRdb stores in-frame clones only, minus some. The data hold approximately 2,000,000 clones, with just over 90% observed a single time. There are 15 residues in the CDR3. Trimming took 3 bases from V and 5 from J, leaving 16 bases between them. Germline V gene data show CDR1 as SGHTA and CDR2 as FQGTGA. Naive CD8 cells lacked CD45RO, underwent positive selection for CCR7 and left out terminally differentiated effector memory CD45RA+ cells.

This sequence originates from a man younger than 35 in good health. Some clones in this sample may be carry-over from other donors' samples. Sequencing was carried out using naive CD8+ T cells from PBMCs. The genes are TRBV7-3 and TRBJ1-1, with D tentatively TRBD1 (5 bases). The CDR3 reads CASSLSAGTGTEAFF. In DNA form, the CDR3 reads TGTGCCAGCAGCTTGTCGGCAGGGACGGGAACTGAAGCTTTCTTT.